The 8 T cell receptor beta chains below were found in one sample sequenced in a study of CD8 T cells in ankylosing spondylitis. TCRdb reanalysed the 5' RACE reads using MiXCR and keeps one entry per CDR3 protein. This table holds some 140,000 distinct CDR3 sequences, more than 7% found once. Sequences were obtained from synovial fluid, either unsorted or a sorted T cell fraction (not recorded which). These receptors were collected from a male donor with ankylosing spondylitis.

This clonotype was counted many times. The V and J genes are TRBV5-6 and TRBJ2-2; 7 positions match TRBD2. J gave up 1 base and V 3 bases, and 6 bases lay outside the gene matches. Germline V CDR1 and CDR2: SGHDT, YYEEEE. The CDR3 has 16 residues. Here the CDR3 reads CASSSWPSGNTGELFF. Written as DNA, the CDR3 is TGTGCCAGCAGCTCCTGGCCTAGCGGGAACACCGGGGAGCTGTTTTTT.

The chain combines TRBV30 with TRBJ2-7; TRBD2 might be the D (6 bases). The ends were cut back, 4 bases at V and 3 bases at J, with 16 bases in the middle. Germline loops: CDR1 GTSNPN, CDR2 SVGIG (reference sequence). The CDR3 is 14 residues long. The CDR3 loop is CAWKAGNWGYEQYF. Here the CDR3 DNA reads TGTGCCTGGAAGGCGGGGAACTGGGGCTACGAGCAGTACTTC.

This clonotype was detected ten times or more. The chain links TRBV25-1 to TRBJ1-1, with TRBD1 identical over 10 bases. Germline assignment: CDR1 MGHDK and CDR2 SYGVNS. With V trimmed by 6 bases and J by 4 bases, 2 bases remained unmatched. This CDR3 is 13 amino acids long. DNA of the CDR3: TGTGCCAGCAGGGGACAGGGGAGCACTGAAGCTTTCTTT. It specifies CASRGQGSTEAFF.

This clonotype appeared a few times. This chain links TRBV3-1 with TRBJ2-2; D is possibly TRBD1 (6 bases). The germline CDR1 and CDR2 sequences are LGHDT and YNNKEL (reference sequence). CDR3 length equals 14 residues. V shed 4 bases and J shed 4 bases, with 10 bases lying between them. CDR3 sequence reads: CASSLLRGTGELFF. In DNA form, the CDR3 reads TGTGCCAGCAGCCTCCTCAGGGGCACCGGGGAGCTGTTTTTT.

This clonotype was counted at least ten times. This chain connects TRBV4-1 to TRBJ2-1, with 10 bases matching TRBD2. CDR1 MGHRA and CDR2 YSYEKL come from the germline V gene. The CDR3 extends over 16 amino acids. V lost 4 bases, J lost 8 bases, and 11 bases stayed unmatched. CDR3 amino acids: CASSRGTSVGFDEQFF. CDR3 coding DNA: TGCGCCAGCAGCCGAGGGACTAGCGTAGGGTTCGATGAGCAGTTCTTC.

In its sample, this clonotype was seen a few times. This chain joins TRBV5-1 and TRBJ2-7, with D unclear. The CDR3 length is 12 residues. Germline V gene sequence: CDR1 SGHRS, CDR2 YFSETQ. Trimming pared 0 bases from V and 2 bases from J, leaving 3 bases between. The CDR3 coding sequence is TGCGCCAGCAGCTTGGGGGCCTACGAGCAGTACTTC. Protein product: CASSLGAYEQYF.

This clonotype was detected a few times. This chain connects TRBV11-2 to TRBJ2-4; 8 bases match TRBD2. This CDR3 has 15 amino acids. V lost 5 bases and J lost 7; bases outside the gene matches: 10. Germline CDR1 reads SGHAT; CDR2 reads FQNNGV. The CDR3 DNA follows: TGTGCCAGCAGCCCCAGCGGGAGCGGTGAGAACATTCAGTACTTC. Its translation: CASSPSGSGENIQYF.

This clonotype was picked up many times. CDR3 residues: CSALRREGPGELFF. The DNA of the CDR3 is TGCAGTGCCCTGAGGCGGGAGGGACCCGGGGAGCTGTTTTTT. J is TRBJ2-2 and V is TRBV20-1; 9 bases align to TRBD2. The CDR3 consists of 14 residues. V shed 6 bases and J 6 bases; nucleotides not matched to a gene: 8. Germline V gene sequence: CDR1 DFQATT, CDR2 SNEGSKA (reference sequence).